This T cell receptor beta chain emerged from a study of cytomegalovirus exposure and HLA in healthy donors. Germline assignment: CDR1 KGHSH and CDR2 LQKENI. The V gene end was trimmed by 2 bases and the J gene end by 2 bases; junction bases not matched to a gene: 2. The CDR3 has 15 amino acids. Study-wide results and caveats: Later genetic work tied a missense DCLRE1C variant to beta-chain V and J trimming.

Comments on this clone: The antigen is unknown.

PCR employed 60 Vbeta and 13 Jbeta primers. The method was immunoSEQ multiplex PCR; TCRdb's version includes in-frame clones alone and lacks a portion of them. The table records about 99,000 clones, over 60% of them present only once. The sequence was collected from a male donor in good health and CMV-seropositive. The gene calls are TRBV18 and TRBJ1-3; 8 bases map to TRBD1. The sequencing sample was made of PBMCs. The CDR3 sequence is CASSPTGGTGNTIYF. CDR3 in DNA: TGTGCCAGCTCACCAACAGGGGGAACTGGAAACACCATATATTTT.